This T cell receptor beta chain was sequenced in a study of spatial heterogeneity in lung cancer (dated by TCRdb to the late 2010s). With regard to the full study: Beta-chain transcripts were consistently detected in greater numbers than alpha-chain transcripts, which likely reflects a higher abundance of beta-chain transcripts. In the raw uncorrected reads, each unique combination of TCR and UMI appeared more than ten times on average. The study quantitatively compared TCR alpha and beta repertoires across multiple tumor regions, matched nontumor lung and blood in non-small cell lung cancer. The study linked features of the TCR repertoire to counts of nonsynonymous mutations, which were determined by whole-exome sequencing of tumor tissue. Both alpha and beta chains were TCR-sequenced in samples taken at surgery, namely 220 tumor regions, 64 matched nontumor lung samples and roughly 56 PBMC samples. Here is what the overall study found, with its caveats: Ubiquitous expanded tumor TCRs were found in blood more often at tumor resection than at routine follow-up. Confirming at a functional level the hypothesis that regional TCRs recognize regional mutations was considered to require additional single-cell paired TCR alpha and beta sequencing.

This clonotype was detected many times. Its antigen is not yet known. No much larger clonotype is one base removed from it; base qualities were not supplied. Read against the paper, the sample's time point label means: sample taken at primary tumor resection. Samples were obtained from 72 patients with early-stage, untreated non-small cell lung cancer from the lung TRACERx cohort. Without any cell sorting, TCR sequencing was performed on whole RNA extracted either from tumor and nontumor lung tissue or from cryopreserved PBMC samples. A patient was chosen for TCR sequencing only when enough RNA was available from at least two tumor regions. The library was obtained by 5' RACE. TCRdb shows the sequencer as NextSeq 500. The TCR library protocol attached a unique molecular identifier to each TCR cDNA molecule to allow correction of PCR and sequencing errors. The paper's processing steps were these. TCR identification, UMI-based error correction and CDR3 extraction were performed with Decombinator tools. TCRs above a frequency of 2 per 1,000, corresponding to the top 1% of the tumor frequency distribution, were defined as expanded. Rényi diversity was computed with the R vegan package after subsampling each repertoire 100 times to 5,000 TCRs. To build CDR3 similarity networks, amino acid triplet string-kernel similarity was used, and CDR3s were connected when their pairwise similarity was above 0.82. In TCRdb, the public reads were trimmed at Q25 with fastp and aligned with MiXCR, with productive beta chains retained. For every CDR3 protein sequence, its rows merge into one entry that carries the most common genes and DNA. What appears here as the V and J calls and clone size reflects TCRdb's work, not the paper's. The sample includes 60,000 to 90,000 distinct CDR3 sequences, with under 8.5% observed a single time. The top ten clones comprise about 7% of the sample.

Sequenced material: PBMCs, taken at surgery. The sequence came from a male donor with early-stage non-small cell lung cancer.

The encoded CDR3 is CASSLRYEQFF. The DNA reads as follows: TGTGCCAGCAGCTTGAGATATGAGCAGTTCTTC. Here the chain combines TRBV7-2 and TRBJ2-1; a confident D gene designation cannot be given. The CDR3 goes from the cysteine to the phenylalanine over 11 residues. The retained sequence is limited to the CDR3, 33 bases, with the frame set at the first base. For CDR1 and CDR2, the germline V gene lists SGHTA and FQGNSA. V loses 3 bases, J loses 8 bases, and the germline ends lie 5 bases apart.